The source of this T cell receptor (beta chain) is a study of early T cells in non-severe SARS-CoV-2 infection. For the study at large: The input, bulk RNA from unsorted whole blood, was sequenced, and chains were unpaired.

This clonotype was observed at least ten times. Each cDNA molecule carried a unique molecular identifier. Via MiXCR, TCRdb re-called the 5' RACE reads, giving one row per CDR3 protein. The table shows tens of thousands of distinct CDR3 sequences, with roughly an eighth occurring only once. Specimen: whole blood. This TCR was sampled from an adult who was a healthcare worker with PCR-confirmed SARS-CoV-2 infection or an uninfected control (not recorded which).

The DNA for the CDR3 is TGTGCCAGCAAACTAGCGGGGTCGTACAATGAGCAGTTCTTC. It translates to CASKLAGSYNEQFF. The rearrangement uses TRBV27 and TRBJ2-1, with 10 positions matching TRBD2. V was pared by 7 bases and J by 4 bases, with 4 bases of the junction left unmatched. The CDR3 length is 14 residues. CDR1 is MNHEY and CDR2 is SMNVEV in the germline V gene (reference sequence).